The clone carrying this T cell receptor beta chain was detected only once. TCRdb reanalysed the RT-PCR reads using MiXCR and keeps one entry per CDR3 protein. The table lists about 680,000 distinct CDR3 sequences, more than 13% of them singletons. V shed 5 bases and J 7 bases; nucleotides not matched to a gene: 12. The CDR3 is 16 residues long. CDR1 and CDR2 from the germline V gene are SGHTA and FQGTGA. The V and J genes are TRBV7-3 and TRBJ2-1; 9 bases line up with TRBD2. This sequence was found in a female donor in good health, serving as a healthy control. The sequencing sample was made of memory CD4+ T cells from blood. Written as DNA, the CDR3 is TGTGCCAGCAGCCCGTACGCTGCGGGGGGGACTAATGAGCAGTTCTTC. Amino acid sequence: CASSPYAAGGTNEQFF.